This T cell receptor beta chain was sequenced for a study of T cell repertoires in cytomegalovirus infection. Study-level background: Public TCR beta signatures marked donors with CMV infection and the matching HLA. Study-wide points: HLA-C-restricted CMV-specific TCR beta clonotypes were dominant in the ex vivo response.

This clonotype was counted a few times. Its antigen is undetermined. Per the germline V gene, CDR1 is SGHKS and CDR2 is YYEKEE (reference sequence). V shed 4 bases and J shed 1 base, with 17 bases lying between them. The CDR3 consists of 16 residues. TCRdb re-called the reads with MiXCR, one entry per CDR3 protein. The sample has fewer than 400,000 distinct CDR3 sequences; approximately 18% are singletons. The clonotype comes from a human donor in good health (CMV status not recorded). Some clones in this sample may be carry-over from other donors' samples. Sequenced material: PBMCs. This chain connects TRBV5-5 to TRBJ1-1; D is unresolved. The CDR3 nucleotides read TGTGCCAGCAGCCTTAGGGCCCCGGCCCCGAACACTGAAGCTTTCTTT. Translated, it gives CASSLRAPAPNTEAFF.